This T cell receptor beta chain emerged from a study of identical twins. A universal primer site was created by template switching, with the cDNA bearing unique molecular identifiers. TCRdb used MiXCR to reprocess the 5' RACE reads, holding one entry per CDR3 protein. The sample shows about 530,000 distinct CDR3 sequences, about 20% of them seen only once. This clonotype showed up just a few times. Its cognate antigen is unknown. Study-wide results and caveats: Alpha sequences out of frame and shared by twins had excess low generation probability. Without tracking the same donors, conclusions rested on cross-sectional statistical analysis. Carriage of fewer insertions was seen in abundant cord blood beta clonotypes, whereas memory repertoires showed none.

These data are also associated with another study on yellow fever vaccine responses in identical twins.

Source material: CD4+ T cells sorted from blood. This receptor was obtained from a woman under 30 in good health.

CDR3 region: CASSFQAGGTDTQYF. The DNA of the CDR3 is TGTGCCAGCAGCTTCCAAGCGGGGGGCACAGATACGCAGTATTTT. The chain recombines TRBV7-2 with TRBJ2-3; TRBD2 aligns across 8 bases. The ends lost 3 bases at V and 1 base at J; junction bases unmatched: 3. Germline CDR1 is SGHTA and CDR2 is FQGNSA. CDR3 length: 15 amino acids. Looking up the rest from reference TRBV7-2 and TRBJ2-3 gives the full variable domain: GAGVSQSPSNKVTEKGKDVELRCDPISGHTALYWYRQSLGQGLEFLIYFQGNSAPDKSGLPSDRFSAERTGGSVSTLTIQRTQQEDSAVYLCASSFQAGGTDTQYFGPGTRLTVL.